These 30 T cell receptor beta chains originate from one sample sequenced in a study of CD8+CD57+ T cells in acquired aplastic anemia. TCR beta VDJ combinations and CDR3 sequences were profiled from genomic DNA. One entry per CDR3 protein, called by TCRdb with MiXCR from the reads. The repertoire holds approximately 380,000 distinct CDR3 sequences, with around 68% as singletons. The sequenced material came from sorted CD4+, CD8+, or CD8+CD57+ T cells (not recorded which) from PBMCs. The receptor source for this set is a human donor in good health, serving as a control.

For the CDR3, the DNA is TGTGCCAGCAGCTTGGGACAGATCGGGGCCCTCCACTTT. It encodes CASSLGQIGALHF. The rearrangement joins TRBV7-6 to TRBJ1-6; 7 positions agree with TRBD1. The V segment lost 3 bases and the J segment 14 bases; nucleotides outside the gene matches: 7. CDR1 and CDR2 from the germline V gene are SGHVS and FNYEAQ. This CDR3 comprises 13 residues. Variable domain in full (rest from reference TRBV7-6 and TRBJ1-6): GAGVSQSPRYKVTKRGQDVALRCDPISGHVSLYWYRQALGQGPEFLTYFNYEAQQDKSGLPNDRFSAERPEGSISTLTIQRTEQRDSAMYRCASSLGQIGALHFGNGTRLTVT.

As to this clonotype: One base away lies a much larger clone, so this may be a sequencing read error. The chain combines TRBV6-2 or TRBV6-3 with TRBJ1-1; D is uncertain. Germline V gene sequence: CDR1 MNHEY, CDR2 SVGEGT. Trimming cost V 8 bases and J 0 bases, with 13 bases left between them. The CDR3 has 14 residues. The CDR3 DNA is TGTGCCAGCGTTCACAGCGAGGTGAACACTGAAGCTTTCTTT. Translation gives CASVHSEVNTEAFF.

The gene calls are TRBV29-1 and TRBJ2-7; no reliable D call. Germline V gives CDR1 SQVTM, CDR2 ANQGSEA. The CDR3 is made up of 13 amino acids. V was cut by 7 bases and J by 1 base, with 14 bases left in between. CDR3 sequence: CSGKQASSYEQYF. CDR3 bases: TGCAGCGGAAAGCAGGCGTCGTCCTACGAGCAGTACTTC.

Remarks on this clonotype: Since no conserved phenylalanine or tryptophan closes the CDR3, a read error is the likely cause. It is unclear where the CDR3 begins or ends on the DNA, so no DNA is shown, and the CDR3 is as TCRdb lists it. The chain uses TRBV7-2 and TRBJ1-1. 13 amino acids form the CDR3, both terminal residues included. Germline CDR1 SGHTA, CDR2 FQGNSA. The CDR3 sequence is CASSREVVTDTQY.

The chain recombines TRBV29-1 with TRBJ2-7; D perhaps matches TRBD2 (6 bases). Germline values: CDR1 SQVTM, CDR2 ANQGSEA. This CDR3 is built from 14 residues. The V end was cut by 6 bases, the J end by 3 bases, with 18 bases between. The CDR3 region is CSVEGYAGIYEQYF. Here the CDR3 DNA reads TGCAGCGTAGAGGGCTATGCGGGGATCTACGAGCAGTACTTC.

The chain combines TRBV29-1 with TRBJ2-3; 9 bases agree with TRBD2. From germline, CDR1 is SQVTM and CDR2 ANQGSEA. The CDR3 consists of 13 residues. V lost 5 bases, J lost 1 base, and 1 base stayed unmatched. In DNA, the CDR3 is TGCAGCGTTCGACTAGCGGGCACAGATACGCAGTATTTT. Its translation is CSVRLAGTDTQYF.

The chain uses TRBV5-1 and TRBJ2-7; D is uncertain. The CDR3 consists of 13 residues. Per the germline V gene, CDR1 is SGHRS and CDR2 is YFSETQ. The V end was cut by 2 bases, the J end by 9 bases, with 15 bases between. In nucleotides, the CDR3 is TGCGCCAGCAGCTTCGGGCCTTTCGAGATGCAGTACTTC. Residues: CASSFGPFEMQYF.

This clonotype was picked up a small number of times. Being one base from a much bigger clone, this may be a read error. The CDR3 DNA reads as TGCAGTGCTAGATCGTTGGCGTCTAACTATGGCTACACCTTC. Translating it yields CSARSLASNYGYTF. The chain uses TRBV20-1 and TRBJ1-2; D gene unclear. The CDR3 is made up of 14 amino acids. Germline CDR1 is DFQATT and CDR2 is SNEGSKA (reference sequence). The germline V and J ends were trimmed by 2 bases and 0 bases, with 10 bases remaining between them.

Comments on this clonotype: The junction departs from the called germline gene at one end, perhaps through a read error. The chain is built from TRBV5-1 and TRBJ1-5; D not resolved. The CDR3 spans 15 residues. Germline lookup yields CDR1 SGHRS and CDR2 YFSETQ. The CDR3 spells CASSLQRKLNQPQHF. CDR3 nucleotide sequence: TGTGCCAGCAGCTTGCAACGGAAACTCAATCAGCCCCAGCATTTT.

With respect to this clonotype: Relative to the germline gene, one junction end is altered; a read error may explain this. The chain recombines TRBV25-1 with TRBJ2-1; D perhaps matches TRBD1 (5 bases). Per the germline V gene, CDR1 is MGHDK and CDR2 is SYGVNS. The CDR3 extends over 14 amino acids. In nucleotides, the CDR3 is TGTGCCAGCCGTGCGCAGGGTACGGGCAATGCGCAGTTCTTC. Translation: CASRAQGTGNAQFF.

This clonotype was observed a single time. The chain couples TRBV2 to TRBJ1-2; D perhaps matches TRBD1 (6 bases). This CDR3 spans 13 amino acids. Germline V CDR1 and CDR2: SNHLY, FYNNEI. V lost 10 bases, J lost 7 bases, and 19 bases lay in between. CDR3 in amino acids: CATAGAQGFGYTF. DNA of the CDR3: TGTGCCACCGCGGGAGCACAGGGATTTGGCTACACCTTC.

The chain employs TRBV5-6 and TRBJ2-3; the match to TRBD2 covers 8 bases. The junction had 7 bases not matched to a gene; V was cut back by 4 bases and J by 3 bases. This CDR3 comprises 15 residues. Germline CDR1 SGHDT, CDR2 YYEEEE. CDR3 DNA sequence: TGTGCCAGCAGCCGACCGACTAGCGAGACAGATACGCAGTATTTT. Its translation is CASSRPTSETDTQYF.

Of note for this clonotype: The CDR3 end shows no conserved phenylalanine or tryptophan, and so a read error is likely. No DNA is shown, since the ends of the CDR3 on it are uncertain; the CDR3 is the one TCRdb lists. The chain joins TRBV9 to TRBJ2-1; the table names TRBD2, a call not compared with the DNA. The CDR3 has 13 residues if both end residues are counted. CDR1 and CDR2 (germline): SGDLS, YYNGEE. The chain's CDR3 is CASSDATSGYTDI.

The chain has TRBV19 and TRBJ2-7, with D uncertain. CDR1 LNHDA and CDR2 SQIVND come from the germline V gene (reference sequence). V was shortened by 8 bases and J by 0 bases, with 11 bases between the two germline ends. The CDR3 totals 13 residues. The CDR3 bases are TGTGCCAGTGCAGGCCTTGGCTCCTACGAGCAGTACGTC. Translating gives CASAGLGSYEQYV.

The J gene is TRBJ1-2, the V gene TRBV7-2; D gene ambiguous. This CDR3 spans 12 amino acids. CDR1 and CDR2 from the germline V gene are SGHTA and FQGNSA. The ends were cut back, 5 bases at V and 7 bases at J, with 11 bases in the middle. CDR3 residues: CASSLGRSGYTF. CDR3 coding DNA: TGTGCCAGCAGCCTCGGTCGATCTGGCTACACCTTC.

J is TRBJ1-1 and V is TRBV20-1; D is uncertain. With 3 bases removed from V and 0 bases from J, the gap between germline ends came to 11 bases. Looked up from germline, CDR1 is DFQATT and CDR2 is SNEGSKA (reference sequence). The CDR3 consists of 14 residues. The CDR3 loop reads CSASATDLNTEAFF. The CDR3 DNA is TGCAGTGCTAGCGCGACTGACTTGAACACTGAAGCTTTCTTT.

The chain has TRBV12-3 or TRBV12-4 and TRBJ1-6, with a possible D match to TRBD1 (5 bases). The CDR3 runs to 13 residues. V was cut by 5 bases and J by 9 bases, with 11 bases left in between. The CDR3 coding sequence is TGTGCCAGCAGTCCCGCCAGGGCTTCACCCCTCCACTTT. Protein: CASSPARASPLHF.

The rearrangement joins TRBV27 to TRBJ1-6, with TRBD1 matching over 8 bases. Germline V CDR1 and CDR2: MNHEY, SMNVEV (reference sequence). Germline trimming cut 3 bases from V and 10 bases from J; bases unmatched to any gene: 11. The length of the CDR3 is 16 residues. CDR3 sequence: CASSFSAGGPGSPLHF. The CDR3 DNA sequence: TGTGCCAGCAGTTTTTCGGCAGGGGGCCCGGGATCACCCCTCCACTTT.

V usage is TRBV20-1 and J usage is TRBJ2-1; 9 bases align to TRBD2. The germline V gene has CDR1 DFQATT and CDR2 SNEGSKA (reference sequence). Trimming cost V 3 bases and J 4 bases; bases outside gene matches: 4. The CDR3 is 14 residues long. The CDR3 reads CSASRTSDYNEQFF. The CDR3 nucleotides read TGCAGTGCTAGCCGGACTAGCGATTACAATGAGCAGTTCTTC.

The rearrangement links TRBV30 to TRBJ1-5; TRBD1 might be the D (5 bases). Trimming removed 1 base from V and 1 base from J, with 11 bases in between. The length of the CDR3 is 15 residues. From germline, CDR1 is GTSNPN and CDR2 SVGIG (reference sequence). The CDR3 bases are TGTGCCTGGAGTGGGGGCAGAATGAGCAATCAGCCCCAGCATTTT. Its translation is CAWSGGRMSNQPQHF.

This clonotype was picked up one time. One junction end disagrees with the germline gene, perhaps due to a read error. This rearrangement joins TRBV12-3 or TRBV12-4 to TRBJ2-2; D is unclear. CDR3 size: 13 residues. CDR3 sequence reads: CATSLANTGELFF. The CDR3 DNA is TGTGCCACCAGTTTGGCGAACACCGGGGAGCTGTTTTTT.

Details on this clonotype: It is likely a read error, because the conserved phenylalanine at the end of the CDR3 is missing. V is TRBV10-3 and J is TRBJ2-7, with D possibly matching TRBD2 (7 bases). The CDR3 runs 15 residues. Germline V CDR1 and CDR2: ENHRY, SYGVKD. CDR3 residues: CASSDLGGLCYEQYS. The CDR3 DNA reads as TGTGCCAGCAGTGATCTCGGGGGGCTTTGCTACGAGCAGTACTCC.

This clonotype showed up just once. J is TRBJ2-7 and V is TRBV20-1; TRBD2 matches 14 bases. J lost 7 bases, V lost 2 bases, and 19 bases had no gene match. CDR3 size: 19 residues. Germline values: CDR1 DFQATT, CDR2 SNEGSKA (reference sequence). The CDR3 spells CSARPTGTSGRSLYNEQYF. CDR3 bases: TGCAGTGCTAGACCTACCGGGACTAGCGGGAGAAGTCTCTACAATGAGCAGTACTTC.

CDR3 in amino acids: CASSADRVTGKLFF. The CDR3 region has the DNA TGCGCCAGCAGTGCCGACAGGGTAACTGGAAAACTGTTTTTT. The genes are TRBV10-1 and TRBJ1-4, with 7 positions matching TRBD1. CDR1 and CDR2 (germline): WNHNN, SYGVQD (reference sequence). This CDR3 contains 14 residues. V lost 4 bases to trimming and J lost 10 bases; unmatched junction nucleotides: 9.

To note about this clonotype: An end of the junction differs from the germline gene, which may be a read error. This chain links TRBV7-6 with TRBJ1-6, with 7 bases matching TRBD1. The CDR3 has 14 residues. Germline values: CDR1 SGHVS, CDR2 FNYEAQ. CDR3 in amino acids: CASSLDRDNSPALF. The CDR3 coding sequence is TGTGCCAGCAGCCTTGACAGGGATAATTCACCCGCCCTCTTT.

For this clonotype: This sequence may be a read error, since a much larger clone differs from it by one base. V and J are TRBV6-1 and TRBJ1-1; weak D call: TRBD1 (5 bases). Looked up from germline, CDR1 is MNHNS and CDR2 is SASEGT. The CDR3 consists of 15 residues. CDR3 DNA: TGTGCCAGCAGACATAAGCCGACAGAAAACACTGAAGCTCTCTTT. Amino acid sequence: CASRHKPTENTEALF.

Here the CDR3 reads CASSLRHRIYEQYF. In DNA, the CDR3 is TGTGCCAGCAGTTTGCGTCACCGTATCTACGAGCAGTACTTC. The V gene is TRBV12-3 or TRBV12-4, the J gene TRBJ2-7, with no clear D. Trimming took 3 bases from V and 3 from J, leaving 12 bases between them. CDR3 length equals 14 residues.

This chain links TRBV5-6 with TRBJ2-2, with D perhaps matching TRBD2 (5 bases). Trimming removed 2 bases from V and 11 bases from J, with 13 bases in between. The CDR3 is 13 residues long. From germline, CDR1 is SGHDT and CDR2 YYEEEE. Here the CDR3 DNA reads TGTGCCAGCAGCTTAGAGGGAGTTGGAGAGCTGTTTTTT. Translating it yields CASSLEGVGELFF.

Concerning this clonotype: A junction boundary mismatches the germline segment, possibly from a read error. J is TRBJ2-7 and V is TRBV14, with 8 bases fitting TRBD2. The CDR3 has 14 residues. Germline CDR1 and CDR2: SGHDN and FVKESK. DNA for the CDR3: TGTGCCAGCAGCCAACGCGGGGGGTGGTACACAGATAACTTC. Protein sequence: CASSQRGGWYTDNF.

This clonotype was counted at least ten times. J is TRBJ2-1 and V is TRBV20-1; D may be TRBD2 (7 bases). The CDR3 length is 14 residues. Looked up from germline, CDR1 is DFQATT and CDR2 is SNEGSKA (reference sequence). CDR3 in DNA: TGCAGCCTCCAGGGCGGGGGCTCTAACAATGAGCAGTTCTTC. It is translated as CSLQGGGSNNEQFF.